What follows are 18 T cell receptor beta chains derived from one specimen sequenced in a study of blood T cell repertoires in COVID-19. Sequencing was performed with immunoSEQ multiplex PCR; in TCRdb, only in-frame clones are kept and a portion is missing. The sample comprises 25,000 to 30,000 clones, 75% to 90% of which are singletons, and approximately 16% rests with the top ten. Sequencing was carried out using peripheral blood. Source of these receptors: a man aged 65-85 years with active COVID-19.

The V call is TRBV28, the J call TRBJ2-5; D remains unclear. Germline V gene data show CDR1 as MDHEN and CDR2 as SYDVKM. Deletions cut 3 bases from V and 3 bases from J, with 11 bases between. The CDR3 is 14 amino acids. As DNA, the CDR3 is TGTGCCAGCAGTTTCGGAACAGTGAAAGAGACCCAGTACTTC. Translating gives CASSFGTVKETQYF.

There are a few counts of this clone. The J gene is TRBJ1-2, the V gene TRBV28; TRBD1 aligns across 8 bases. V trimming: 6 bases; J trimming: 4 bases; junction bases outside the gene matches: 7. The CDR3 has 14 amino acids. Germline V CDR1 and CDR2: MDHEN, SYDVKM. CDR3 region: CASRTGERAYGYTF. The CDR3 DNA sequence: TGTGCCAGCAGGACAGGGGAACGTGCCTATGGCTACACCTTC.

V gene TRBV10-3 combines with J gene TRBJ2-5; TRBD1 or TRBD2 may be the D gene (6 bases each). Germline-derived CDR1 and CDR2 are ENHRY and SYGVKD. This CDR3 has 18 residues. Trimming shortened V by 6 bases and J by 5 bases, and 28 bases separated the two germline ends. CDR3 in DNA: TGTGCCATCAGCGAGGGGGGAGCCAGGGGCAGAAGGTTGGAGACCCAGTACTTC. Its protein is CAISEGGARGRRLETQYF.

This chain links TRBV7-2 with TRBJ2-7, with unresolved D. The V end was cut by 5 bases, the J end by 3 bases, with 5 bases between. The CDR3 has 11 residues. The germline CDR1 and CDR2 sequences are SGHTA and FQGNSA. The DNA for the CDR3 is TGTGCCAGCAGCCTACTCTACGAGCAGTACTTC. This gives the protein CASSLLYEQYF.

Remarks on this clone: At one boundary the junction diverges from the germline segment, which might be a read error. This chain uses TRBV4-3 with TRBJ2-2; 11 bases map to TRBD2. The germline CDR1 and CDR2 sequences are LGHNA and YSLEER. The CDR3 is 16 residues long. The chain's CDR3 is CASSQSLAGGPGVLFF. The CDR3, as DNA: TGCGCCAGCAGCCAATCCTTAGCGGGGGGGCCCGGGGTGCTGTTTTTT.

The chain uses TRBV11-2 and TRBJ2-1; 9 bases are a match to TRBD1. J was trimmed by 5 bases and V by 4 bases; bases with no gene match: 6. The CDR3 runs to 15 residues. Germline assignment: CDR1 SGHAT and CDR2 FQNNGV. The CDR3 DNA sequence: TGTGCCAGCAGCTCCCTACAGGGGGCGCACAATGAGCAGTTCTTC. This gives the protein CASSSLQGAHNEQFF.

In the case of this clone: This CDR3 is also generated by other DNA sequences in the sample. As DNA, the CDR3 is TGTGCCAGCAGCCAAGATTCTGGCCGGAACACTGAAGCTTTCTTT. Amino acid sequence: CASSQDSGRNTEAFF. The chain joins TRBV3-1 (or the pseudogene TRBV3-2) to TRBJ1-1; D is unclear. Germline V gene data show CDR1 as LGHDT and CDR2 as YNNKEL (reference sequence). The CDR3 totals 15 residues. V was trimmed by 0 bases and J by 1 base, leaving 9 bases between them.

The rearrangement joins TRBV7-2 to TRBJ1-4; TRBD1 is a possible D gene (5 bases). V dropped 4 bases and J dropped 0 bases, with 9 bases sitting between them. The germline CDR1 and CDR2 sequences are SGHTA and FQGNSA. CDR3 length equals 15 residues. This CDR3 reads CASSSTGATNEKLFF. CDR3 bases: TGTGCCAGCAGCTCAACAGGTGCAACTAATGAAAAACTGTTTTTT.

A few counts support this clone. CDR3 region: CASSHLQGNGDEQYF. CDR3 bases: TGTGCCAGCAGCCATCTACAGGGTAATGGGGACGAGCAGTACTTC. J is TRBJ2-7 and V is TRBV16; the D gene is possibly TRBD1 (6 bases). Trimming left V 3 bases short and J 5 bases short, with 17 bases between. Germline V gene data show CDR1 as KGHSY and CDR2 as FQNENV. The CDR3 runs 15 residues.

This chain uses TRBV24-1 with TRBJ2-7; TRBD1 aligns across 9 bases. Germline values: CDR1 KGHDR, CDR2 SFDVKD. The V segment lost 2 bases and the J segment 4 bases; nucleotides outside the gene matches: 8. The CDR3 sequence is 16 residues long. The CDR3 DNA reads TGTGCCACCAGTGATTCCCCCGGGACAGGGAATTACGAGCAGTACTTC. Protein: CATSDSPGTGNYEQYF.

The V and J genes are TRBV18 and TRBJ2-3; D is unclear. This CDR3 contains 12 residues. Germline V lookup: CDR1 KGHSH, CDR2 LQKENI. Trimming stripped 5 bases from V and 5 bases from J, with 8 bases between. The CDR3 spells CASSVNRDTQYF. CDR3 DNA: TGTGCCAGCTCAGTCAACAGAGATACGCAGTATTTT.

This chain's CDR3 is CASSSRDRVLPDTQYF. The CDR3 DNA is TGTGCCAGCAGCTCCCGGGACAGGGTTTTACCAGATACGCAGTATTTT. The rearrangement uses TRBV5-4 and TRBJ2-3; 9 bases match TRBD1. This CDR3 is 16 amino acids long. The germline CDR1 and CDR2 sequences are SGHNT and YYREEE (reference sequence). V was clipped by 3 bases and J by 4 bases; unmatched bases: 9.

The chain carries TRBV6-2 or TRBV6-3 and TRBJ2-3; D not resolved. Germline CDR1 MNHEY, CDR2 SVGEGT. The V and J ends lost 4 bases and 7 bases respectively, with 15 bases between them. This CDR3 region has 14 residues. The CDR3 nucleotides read TGTGCCAGCAGTTCTCGCGCATCCCTCAATACGCAGTATTTT. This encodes CASSSRASLNTQYF.

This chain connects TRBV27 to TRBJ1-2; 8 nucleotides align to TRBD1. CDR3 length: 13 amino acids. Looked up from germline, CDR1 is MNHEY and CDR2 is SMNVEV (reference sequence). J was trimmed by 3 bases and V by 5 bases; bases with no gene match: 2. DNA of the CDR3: TGTGCCAGCAGTAGACAGGGGCACTATGGCTACACCTTC. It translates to CASSRQGHYGYTF.

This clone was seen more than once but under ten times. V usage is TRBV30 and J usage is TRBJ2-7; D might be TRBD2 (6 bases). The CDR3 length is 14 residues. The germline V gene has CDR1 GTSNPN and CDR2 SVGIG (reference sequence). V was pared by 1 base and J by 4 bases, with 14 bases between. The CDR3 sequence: CAWSGGDWEYEQYF. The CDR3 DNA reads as TGTGCCTGGAGTGGCGGGGATTGGGAATACGAGCAGTACTTC.

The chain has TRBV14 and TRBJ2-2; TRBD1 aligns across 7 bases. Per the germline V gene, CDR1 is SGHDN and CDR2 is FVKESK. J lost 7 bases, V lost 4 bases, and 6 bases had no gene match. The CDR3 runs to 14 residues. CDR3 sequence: CASSLIQGYGELFF. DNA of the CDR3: TGTGCCAGCAGCCTAATACAGGGGTACGGGGAGCTGTTTTTT.

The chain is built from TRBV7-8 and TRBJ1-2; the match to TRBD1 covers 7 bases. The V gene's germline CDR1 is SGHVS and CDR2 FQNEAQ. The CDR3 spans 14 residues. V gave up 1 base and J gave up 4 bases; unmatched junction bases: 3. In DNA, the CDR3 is TGTGCCAGCAGCTTAGGCGGGGACAGCTATGGCTACACCTTC. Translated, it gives CASSLGGDSYGYTF.

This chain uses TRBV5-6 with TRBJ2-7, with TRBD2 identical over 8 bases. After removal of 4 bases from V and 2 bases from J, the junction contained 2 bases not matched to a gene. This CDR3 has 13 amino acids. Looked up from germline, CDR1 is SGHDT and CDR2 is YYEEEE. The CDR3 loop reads CASSRTSPYEQYF. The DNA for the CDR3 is TGTGCCAGCAGCCGGACTAGCCCCTACGAGCAGTACTTC.